The sample holds a few counts of the clone carrying this TCR beta chain. The antigen is unknown. J lost 4 bases, V lost 2 bases, and 6 bases had no gene match. CDR1 and CDR2 (germline): ENHRY, SYGVKD. The CDR3 has 16 residues. The whole isolated RNA underwent reverse transcription, so sequencing captured expressed TCRB transcripts. Sequencing was performed with immunoSEQ multiplex PCR; in TCRdb, only in-frame clones are kept and a portion is missing. The table records 45,000 to 60,000 clones, 35% to 55% of them present only once. The data were taken from a study of beta chain features in type 1 diabetes. Study-wide points: Moderately but significantly shorter TCRB CDR3s were found in Type 1 diabetes patients in all four CD4+ subsets. Within the patient group, naive, central memory and Treg TCRB repertoires appeared more similar to each other than within healthy donors.

The V gene is TRBV10-3, the J gene TRBJ2-5; 11 nucleotides agree with TRBD1. This TCR derives from a man younger than 40 with type 1 diabetes. Material: stem cell memory CD4+ T cells from blood. CDR3 in DNA: TGTGCCATCAGTGAGGGGGACAGGGGGAAAGGAGAGACCCAGTACTTC. Amino acid sequence: CAISEGDRGKGETQYF.